This entry is about one T cell receptor (beta chain). The antigen is not known. Random hexamers served to reverse transcribe roughly 0.45 to 1 ug RNA. It was immunoSEQ multiplex PCR that amplified TCR beta CDR3 across 54 Vbeta and 13 Jbeta. Using its own MiXCR run on the immunoSEQ multiplex PCR reads, TCRdb lists one record per CDR3 protein. In the table there are over 95,000 distinct CDR3 sequences, approximately 91% of which are singletons. This specimen belongs to a study of CD8 T cells in Susac syndrome. Findings and caveats of the study: The authors acknowledged that their TCR sequencing and HLA analysis involved a relatively small number of individuals.

Sequencing targeted TCR beta in blood CD8+ and CD4+ T cells. TEMRA cells were FACS-enriched and CD8+ and CD4+ T cells negatively isolated. This CDR3 region has 16 residues. V gave up 3 bases and J gave up 10 bases; unmatched junction bases: 14. Germline V CDR1 and CDR2: SGHRS, YFSETQ. The sequenced material came from CD4+ T cells from PBMCs. This TCR was recovered from a human donor in good health. J is TRBJ2-1 and V is TRBV5-1, with TRBD1 matching 9 bases. Here the CDR3 DNA reads TGCGCCAGCAGCTCCCTCGGACAGGGGCCGGCACAGGAGCAGTTCTTC. It encodes CASSSLGQGPAQEQFF.